This T cell receptor (beta chain) was sequenced for a study of CD8 T cells in ankylosing spondylitis. General study results and limits: CD8+ disease-linked clones were present at relatively low frequencies in blood. A TCR beta motif of about 8 highly homologous variants appeared characteristic of ankylosing spondylitis blood. The clones that were linked to disease were reported to be significantly enriched in matched synovial fluid samples from ankylosing spondylitis patients.

The CDR3 is 14 residues long. V gave up 5 bases and J gave up 3 bases, with 14 bases separating them. This clonotype was seen at least ten times. Its antigen is not identified. TCRdb processed the 5' RACE reads anew with MiXCR; each CDR3 protein has one entry. The sample lists 800,000 to 900,000 distinct CDR3 sequences, approximately 10% occurring once. Sequencing was done on a sample of blood, either unsorted or a sorted T cell fraction (not recorded which). The J gene is TRBJ2-7, the V gene TRBV12-3 or TRBV12-4, with D tentatively TRBD1 or TRBD2 (5 bases each). The source of this sequence is a male donor with ankylosing spondylitis. The CDR3 sequence: CASSMGVTSYEQYF. Here the CDR3 DNA reads TGTGCCAGCAGTATGGGGGTTACGAGCTACGAGCAGTACTTC.